This TCR beta chain was sequenced for a study of shared clonotypes between healthy human individuals. The CDR3 consists of 18 residues. An assay was performed, and its level was deep. Assay: immunoSEQ multiplex PCR; the TCRdb copy retains only in-frame clones and omits some. This repertoire shows roughly 2.2 million clones, approximately 93% found once; its top ten account for about 0.39%. The receptor was isolated from a man aged 18 to 30 in good health. Some clones in this sample may be carry-over from other donors' samples. Sequencing was carried out using naive CD4+ T cells from PBMCs. The subset was: CD45RA+ positively selected. V and J are TRBV21-1 and TRBJ1-5; TRBD1, as called in the table, went unchecked against the DNA. TRBV21-1 is noted as a pseudogene. The CDR3 region has the DNA TGTGCCAGCAGCAAAAACCTAGGCGGGCAGGGGGGCCCTAAGCCCCAGCATTTT. It translates to CASSKNLGGQGGPKPQHF.